These 27 T cell receptor beta chains were all obtained from the same sample, sequenced in a study of T cells after yellow fever vaccination. MiXCR, applied by TCRdb to the 5' RACE reads, yields one record per CDR3 protein. The table records 400,000 or so distinct CDR3 sequences, about 17% of them present only once. The material was PBMCs, obtained before the yellow fever booster vaccination. Receptors originate from a man between 18 and 29 years old who received the YFV17D yellow fever vaccine.

This clonotype was detected a few times. The J gene is TRBJ1-5, the V gene TRBV6-6; no clear D. Trimming removed 4 bases from V and 4 bases from J, with 8 bases in between. This CDR3 spans 13 amino acids. Germline CDR1 MNHNY, CDR2 SVGAGI (reference sequence). The CDR3 region is CASSLGYNQPQHF. CDR3 sequence (DNA): TGTGCCAGCAGTTTGGGGTATAATCAGCCCCAGCATTTT.

The chain has TRBV12-3 or TRBV12-4 and TRBJ2-4, with D perhaps assigned TRBD1 or TRBD2 (5 bases each). Between the trimmed V and J ends, which lost 6 bases and 8 bases, there was a span of 17 bases. The CDR3 spans 14 residues. The CDR3 here is CASSQGPGGYIQYF. CDR3 DNA sequence: TGTGCCAGCAGCCAGGGACCGGGCGGGTACATTCAGTACTTC.

The chain joins TRBV11-2 to TRBJ1-6; D gene unclear. Trimming removed 4 bases from V and 12 bases from J, with 13 bases in between. The CDR3 runs to 13 residues. CDR1 is SGHAT, CDR2 FQNNGV, per germline. CDR3 DNA sequence: TGTGCCAGCAGCTCCCTGTCCTGGGAACCCCTCCACTTT. Protein product: CASSSLSWEPLHF.

This clonotype was picked up a small number of times. The genes are TRBV2 and TRBJ1-2; D uncertain. CDR3 length: 12 amino acids. Trimming left V 9 bases short and J 1 base short, with 9 bases between. Looked up from germline, CDR1 is SNHLY and CDR2 is FYNNEI. The CDR3 bases are TGTGCCAGTTTAGGACTTAACTATGGCTACACCTTC. Its translation: CASLGLNYGYTF.

Only a few counts were recorded for this clonotype. The rearrangement joins TRBV20-1 to TRBJ2-1, with 15 bases lining up with TRBD2. The length of the CDR3 is 16 residues. Trimming removed 2 bases from V and 4 bases from J; junction bases left unmatched: 3. CDR1 DFQATT and CDR2 SNEGSKA come from the germline V gene (reference sequence). DNA of the CDR3: TGCAGTGCTAGACCGGGACTAGCGGGGGGATACAATGAGCAGTTCTTC. It encodes CSARPGLAGGYNEQFF.

The chain joins TRBV20-1 to TRBJ2-7; TRBD1 matches 11 bases. CDR3 size: 14 residues. V gave up 6 bases and J gave up 4 bases; unmatched junction bases: 8. In germline, CDR1 is DFQATT, CDR2 SNEGSKA (reference sequence). The CDR3 region is CSAVDRDRGYEQYF. The CDR3 DNA sequence: TGCAGTGCAGTAGACCGGGACAGGGGGTACGAGCAGTACTTC.

The chain recombines TRBV7-9 with TRBJ2-5; 7 bases match TRBD1. CDR1 and CDR2 (germline): SEHNR, FQNEAQ (reference sequence). CDR3 length: 13 residues. V trimming: 5 bases; J trimming: 3 bases; junction bases outside the gene matches: 3. The CDR3: CASSTGTEETQYF. In DNA form, the CDR3 reads TGTGCCAGCAGCACCGGGACAGAAGAGACCCAGTACTTC.

This chain joins TRBV20-1 and TRBJ2-5, with TRBD1 matching over 10 bases. Per germline, CDR1 DFQATT and CDR2 SNEGSKA (reference sequence). Trimming cost V 3 bases and J 4 bases; bases outside gene matches: 11. The CDR3 is 16 residues long. This CDR3 reads CSASIRDRGFGETQYF. The CDR3 region has the DNA TGCAGTGCTAGCATCCGGGACAGGGGTTTCGGAGAGACCCAGTACTTC.

The V gene is TRBV5-4, the J gene TRBJ2-5; 7 positions agree with TRBD1. Losses at the gene ends were 4 bases for V and 4 bases for J; bases not matched to a gene: 7. The CDR3 totals 14 residues. Per the germline V gene, CDR1 is SGHNT and CDR2 is YYREEE (reference sequence). Here the CDR3 reads CASSMGQPGETQYF. As DNA, the CDR3 is TGTGCCAGCAGCATGGGACAGCCAGGAGAGACCCAGTACTTC.

This clonotype was observed at least ten times. This chain uses TRBV5-5 with TRBJ2-7; the D gene is possibly TRBD1 (5 bases). With 7 bases removed from V and 1 base from J, the gap between germline ends came to 9 bases. There are 12 residues in the CDR3. The germline V gene encodes CDR1 SGHKS and CDR2 YYEKEE (reference sequence). CDR3 in amino acids: CASGQGSYEQYV. In nucleotides, the CDR3 is TGTGCCAGCGGGCAGGGATCCTACGAGCAGTACGTC.

J is TRBJ2-1 and V is TRBV27, with no clear D. The CDR3 sequence is 15 residues long. Per germline, CDR1 MNHEY and CDR2 SMNVEV (reference sequence). V lost 6 bases, J lost 0 bases, and 12 bases lay in between. CDR3 bases: TGTGCCAGCAGCTTCCTTGGCCTCTCCTACAATGAGCAGTTCTTC. This gives the protein CASSFLGLSYNEQFF.

The chain carries TRBV20-1 and TRBJ2-3; 7 bases fit TRBD2. This CDR3 contains 15 residues. Germline lookup yields CDR1 DFQATT and CDR2 SNEGSKA (reference sequence). The trim removed 6 bases at V and 5 bases at J, leaving 14 bases unmatched. DNA for the CDR3: TGCAGTGCCTCCCTTCGGGGAGGGGTGGAAGATACGCAGTATTTT. Amino acids: CSASLRGGVEDTQYF.

This clonotype appeared a few times. This chain joins TRBV6-2 or TRBV6-3 and TRBJ2-3; 9 bases map to TRBD2. Germline loops: CDR1 MNHEY, CDR2 SVGEGT. V lost 6 bases, J lost 6 bases, and 10 bases stayed unmatched. CDR3 length: 15 amino acids. DNA for the CDR3: TGTGCCAGCAGCCGCGGGGGGGGGGTGGTGGATACGCAGTATTTT. Translated, it gives CASSRGGGVVDTQYF.

Concerning this clonotype: Germline and junction disagree at one end, which may indicate a read error. This sequence joins TRBV6-5 and TRBJ2-3; possible D gene TRBD2, 7 bases. The CDR3 spans 15 residues. CDR1 is MNHEY, CDR2 SVGAGI, per germline. The DNA of the CDR3 is TGTGCCAGCAGTTACTGGGGGGGCCGCACAGTTACGCAGTATTTT. Translated, it gives CASSYWGGRTVTQYF.

This clonotype was seen at least ten times. The chain combines TRBV4-3 with TRBJ1-1; tentatively, D is TRBD1 (6 bases). Germline V CDR1 and CDR2: LGHNA, YSLEER. The CDR3 has 15 amino acids. V lost 4 bases, J lost 5 bases, and 17 bases lay in between. DNA for the CDR3: TGCGCCAGCAGCCCTGAAGGGGGGAGATGGACTGAAGCTTTCTTT. Amino acids: CASSPEGGRWTEAFF.

This clonotype was seen more than once but under ten times. The rearrangement links TRBV7-8 to TRBJ2-4, with D hard to call. Germline assignment: CDR1 SGHVS and CDR2 FQNEAQ. CDR3 size: 12 residues. Trimming shortened V by 4 bases and J by 6 bases, and 7 bases separated the two germline ends. The CDR3: CASSSRPNIQYF. For the CDR3, the DNA is TGTGCCAGCAGCTCAAGGCCAAACATTCAGTACTTC.

This clonotype came up a few times. The chain uses TRBV6-2 or TRBV6-3 and TRBJ1-1, with D unresolved. The germline V gene has CDR1 MNHEY and CDR2 SVGEGT. The CDR3 is 15 amino acids. V lost 2 bases to trimming and J lost 0 bases, with 10 bases between them. The CDR3 DNA reads as TGTGCCAGCAGTTACCGGGTAGCGGTGAACACTGAAGCTTTCTTT. Its translation is CASSYRVAVNTEAFF.

CDR3 sequence (DNA): TGTGCCAGCAGTGAAAGGCTAGCCAAAAACATTCAGTACTTC. Amino acid sequence: CASSERLAKNIQYF. The V and J genes are TRBV2 and TRBJ2-4; no reliable D call. Germline-derived CDR1 and CDR2 are SNHLY and FYNNEI. CDR3 length equals 14 residues. Trimming removed 2 bases at V and 0 bases at J, with 5 bases between.

This clonotype was counted only a few times. V is TRBV6-2 or TRBV6-3 and J is TRBJ1-5, with 7 bases that match TRBD1. This CDR3 is built from 12 residues. Germline CDR1 reads MNHEY; CDR2 reads SVGEGT. Losses at the gene ends were 6 bases for V and 4 bases for J; bases not matched to a gene: 0. CDR3 residues: CASRDRNQPQHF. CDR3 sequence (DNA): TGTGCCAGCAGGGACAGGAATCAGCCCCAGCATTTT.

At least ten counts were recorded for this clonotype. The chain combines TRBV7-2 with TRBJ2-1; a weak D match, TRBD2 (7 bases). CDR1 and CDR2 (germline): SGHTA, FQGNSA. The CDR3 is 17 residues long. Between the trimmed V and J ends, which lost 4 bases and 0 bases, there was a span of 16 bases. This CDR3 is CASSWTAGAGSYNEQFF. CDR3 sequence (DNA): TGTGCCAGCAGCTGGACGGCGGGGGCGGGCTCCTACAATGAGCAGTTCTTC. The variable domain in full, completed from reference TRBV7-2 and TRBJ2-1, reads GAGVSQSPSNKVTEKGKDVELRCDPISGHTALYWYRQSLGQGLEFLIYFQGNSAPDKSGLPSDRFSAERTGGSVSTLTIQRTQQEDSAVYLCASSWTAGAGSYNEQFFGPGTRLTVL.

This chain connects TRBV7-8 to TRBJ1-2, with 8 bases fitting TRBD1. The CDR3 loop spans 15 amino acids. V gave up 3 bases and J gave up 8 bases; unmatched junction bases: 11. In germline, CDR1 is SGHVS, CDR2 FQNEAQ. CDR3 protein: CASSLGSTGVLGYTF. CDR3 in DNA: TGTGCCAGCAGCTTGGGATCGACAGGGGTTTTGGGCTACACCTTC.

Written as DNA, the CDR3 is TGTGCCAGCAGCCAGCTGACAGGACAGAACACTGAAGCTTTCTTT. This gives the protein CASSQLTGQNTEAFF. The chain couples TRBV3-1 to TRBJ1-1, with D perhaps TRBD1 (6 bases). The CDR3 is made up of 15 amino acids. Germline loops: CDR1 LGHDT, CDR2 YNNKEL (reference sequence). Trimming shortened V by 3 bases and J by 1 base, and 12 bases separated the two germline ends.

This clonotype was detected a few times. The chain couples TRBV12-3 or TRBV12-4 to TRBJ1-2; D remains unclear. V dropped 6 bases and J dropped 5 bases, with 16 bases sitting between them. The CDR3 is made up of 14 amino acids. In DNA form, the CDR3 reads TGTGCCAGCAGCACACCCCCATTAGCGTATGGCTACACCTTC. Translating it yields CASSTPPLAYGYTF.

This clonotype was found a few times. This chain connects TRBV9 to TRBJ1-1; tentative D call: TRBD1 (5 bases). The V end was cut by 1 base, the J end by 8 bases, with 18 bases between. Germline CDR1 SGDLS, CDR2 YYNGEE. The CDR3 spans 15 residues. The chain's CDR3 is CASSVHGSAGGEAFF. The CDR3 DNA reads TGTGCCAGCAGCGTACATGGCAGTGCGGGGGGAGAAGCTTTCTTT.

The chain combines TRBV20-1 with TRBJ1-1; 8 nucleotides agree with TRBD1. V gave up 3 bases and J gave up 5 bases; unmatched junction bases: 11. The germline gives CDR1 DFQATT, CDR2 SNEGSKA (reference sequence). This CDR3 spans 15 amino acids. Here the CDR3 DNA reads TGCAGTGCTAGCCCAACCACAGGGGGGAATACTGAAGCTTTCTTT. As protein: CSASPTTGGNTEAFF.

The V and J genes are TRBV6-2 or TRBV6-3 and TRBJ1-6; D remains unclear. Deletions cut 2 bases from V and 1 base from J, with 18 bases between. Germline V gene data show CDR1 as MNHEY and CDR2 as SVGEGT. The CDR3 totals 19 residues. The CDR3: CASSYTAGRGDSYNSPLHF. CDR3 bases: TGTGCCAGCAGTTACACGGCCGGTCGGGGAGATTCCTATAATTCACCCCTCCACTTT.

The V and J genes are TRBV4-3 and TRBJ2-5, with 7 bases identical to TRBD1. Germline assignment: CDR1 LGHNA and CDR2 YSLEER. V lost 4 bases to trimming and J lost 5 bases; unmatched junction nucleotides: 13. The CDR3 sequence is 16 residues long. The CDR3 DNA sequence: TGCGCCAGCAGCCGAGGGGGCCCAGGGAAATCCGAGACCCAGTACTTC. Its protein product is CASSRGGPGKSETQYF.